This entry is about one T cell receptor (beta chain). What it recognizes is unknown. The data were obtained in a study of T cell responses to AZD1222 COVID-19 vaccine. Findings of the study overall: There were repertoire samples only from the period after the peak T cell response. Increased Spike-specific TCR breadth and depth were observed after two AZD1222 doses.

V shed 6 bases, J shed 6 bases, and the junction held 5 bases outside the gene matches. This CDR3 has 13 amino acids. Germline V gene lookup returns CDR1 MNHEY and CDR2 SVGEGT. Data came from immunoSEQ multiplex PCR; TCRdb stores just in-frame clones and leaves some out. The sample has 75,000 to 100,000 clones, 80% to 90% seen once. The clonotype was recovered from an adult in good health. This chain joins TRBV6-2 or TRBV6-3 and TRBJ2-7; 10 nucleotides match TRBD1. Sequencing used peripheral blood, obtained on day 0 of AZD1222 vaccination. CDR3 bases: TGTGCCAGCAGCCGACAGGGGGCAGGCGAGCAGTACTTC. Translated, it gives CASSRQGAGEQYF.